What follows are 18 T cell receptor beta chains derived from one specimen sequenced in a study of blood T cell repertoires in COVID-19. Method: immunoSEQ multiplex PCR; TCRdb's copy keeps in-frame clones and lacks some. The table has approximately 390,000 clones, around 87% seen once. Specimen: peripheral blood. The source is a woman aged 55-70 years with COVID-19, enrolled during active disease.

This clone was seen only once. V is TRBV15 and J is TRBJ2-7; D is perhaps TRBD1 (5 bases). V lost 0 bases, J lost 4 bases, and 13 bases lay in between. In germline, CDR1 is LNHNV, CDR2 YYDKDF (reference sequence). The CDR3 consists of 15 residues. CDR3 coding DNA: TGTGCCACCAGCAGAGAATTAAAGGGGCGGTACGAGCAGTACTTC. Translation gives CATSRELKGRYEQYF. The full variable domain, its missing parts supplied by reference TRBV15 and TRBJ2-7, is DAMVIQNPRYQVTQFGKPVTLSCSQTLNHNVMYWYQQKSSQAPKLLFHYYDKDFNNEADTPDNFQSRRPNTSFCFLDIRSPGLGDTAMYLCATSRELKGRYEQYFGPGTRLTVT.

The rearrangement links TRBV6-7 to TRBJ2-2; 7 nucleotides line up with TRBD1. TRBV6-7 is an ORF; its function is uncertain. The CDR3 loop spans 18 amino acids. After removal of 0 bases from V and 2 bases from J, the junction contained 9 bases not matched to a gene. The CDR3 sequence is CASSYSTPGQQNTGELFF. For the CDR3, the DNA is TGTGCCAGCAGTTACTCGACCCCGGGACAGCAAAACACCGGGGAGCTGTTTTTT.

The rearrangement uses TRBV12-3 or TRBV12-4 and TRBJ1-2; D uncertain. The CDR3 sequence is 13 residues long. The V and J ends lost 4 bases and 0 bases respectively, with 6 bases between them. DNA for the CDR3: TGTGCCAGCAGTTCGTCAGCTAACTATGGCTACACCTTC. Amino acids: CASSSSANYGYTF.

CDR3 DNA sequence: TGTGCCAGCAGTAAGGACAGGGAGGGTGAAGCTTTCTTT. Its translation is CASSKDREGEAFF. The V call is TRBV6-6, the J call TRBJ1-1; TRBD1 agrees at 8 bases. CDR3 size: 13 residues. Per germline, CDR1 MNHNY and CDR2 SVGAGI (reference sequence). After removal of 5 bases from V and 7 bases from J, the junction contained 6 bases not matched to a gene.

The genes are TRBV28 and TRBJ1-5, with 8 positions matching TRBD1. The CDR3 has 16 residues. The germline gives CDR1 MDHEN, CDR2 SYDVKM. V lost 10 bases, J lost 1 base, and 12 bases stayed unmatched. This chain's CDR3 is CATRTGREVSNQPQHF. CDR3 bases: TGTGCCACTAGGACAGGGAGGGAGGTAAGCAATCAGCCCCAGCATTTT. Variable domain in full (rest from reference TRBV28 and TRBJ1-5): DVKVTQSSRYLVKRTGEKVFLECVQDMDHENMFWYRQDPGLGLRLIYFSYDVKMKEKGDIPEGYSVSREKKERFSLILESASTNQTSMYLCATRTGREVSNQPQHFGDGTRLSIL.

This clone was detected a few times. The rearrangement uses TRBV5-5 and TRBJ1-1, with TRBD1 matching 9 bases. Looked up from germline, CDR1 is SGHKS and CDR2 is YYEKEE (reference sequence). The V gene end was trimmed by 4 bases and the J gene end by 7 bases; junction bases not matched to a gene: 8. The CDR3 runs to 14 residues. The CDR3 reads CASSNDGTGLEAFF. In DNA form, the CDR3 reads TGTGCCAGCAGCAATGACGGGACAGGGCTTGAAGCTTTCTTT. The variable domain in full, completed from reference TRBV5-5 and TRBJ1-1, reads DAGVTQSPTHLIKTRGQQVTLRCSPISGHKSVSWYQQVLGQGPQFIFQYYEKEERGRGNFPDRFSARQFPNYSSELNVNALLLGDSALYLCASSNDGTGLEAFFGQGTRLTVV.

The chain carries TRBV5-4 and TRBJ2-1; 7 nucleotides align to TRBD1. CDR3 length: 15 amino acids. The V and J ends lost 4 bases and 5 bases, in that order; junction bases with no gene match: 9. Germline lookup yields CDR1 SGHNT and CDR2 YYREEE (reference sequence). The CDR3 reads CASSTPRTGNNEQFF. As DNA, the CDR3 is TGTGCCAGCAGCACTCCGAGGACAGGAAACAATGAGCAGTTCTTC. Full variable domain (outside the CDR3, taken from reference TRBV5-4 and TRBJ2-1): ETGVTQSPTHLIKTRGQQVTLRCSSQSGHNTVSWYQQALGQGPQFIFQYYREEENGRGNFPPRFSGLQFPNYSSELNVNALELDDSALYLCASSTPRTGNNEQFFGPGTRLTVL.

The gene calls are TRBV13 and TRBJ1-1; D may be TRBD1 (5 bases). Germline CDR1 and CDR2: PRHDT and FYEKMQ (reference sequence). V was trimmed by 5 bases and J by 7 bases, leaving 17 bases between them. CDR3 length equals 14 residues. The DNA for the CDR3 is TGTGCCAGCAGCCATGACGGGGGGTCAGGTGAAGCTTTCTTT. Its translation is CASSHDGGSGEAFF.

The chain has TRBV6-1 and TRBJ1-4; TRBD1 agrees at 9 bases. The CDR3 loop spans 15 amino acids. V lost 2 bases to trimming and J lost 8 bases; unmatched junction nucleotides: 6. Germline-derived CDR1 and CDR2 are MNHNS and SASEGT. CDR3 DNA sequence: TGTGCCAGCAGTGAATTTCGGGACAGGGCGGAAAAACTGTTTTTT. It yields the protein CASSEFRDRAEKLFF.

The chain recombines TRBV27 with TRBJ2-6, with TRBD2 as a possible D gene (7 bases). This CDR3 region has 18 residues. The V end lost 6 bases, the J end lost 1 base, and 19 bases lay between the germline ends. The germline CDR1 and CDR2 sequences are MNHEY and SMNVEV (reference sequence). The CDR3 protein is CASRPHRRGQSGANVLTF. The DNA for the CDR3 is TGTGCCAGCAGGCCTCACAGGCGGGGGCAGTCTGGGGCCAACGTCCTGACTTTC.

The count of this clone is one. The V and J genes are TRBV3-1 (or the pseudogene TRBV3-2) and TRBJ2-5; 8 positions match TRBD1. J lost 4 bases, V lost 4 bases, and 8 bases had no gene match. The germline CDR1 and CDR2 sequences are LGHDT and YNNKEL (reference sequence). This CDR3 comprises 15 residues. The CDR3 spells CASSPRQGRRETQYF. CDR3 nucleotides: TGTGCCAGCAGCCCTCGACAGGGGAGGCGAGAGACCCAGTACTTC.

The chain employs TRBV19 and TRBJ2-5, with 7 bases lining up with TRBD2. Trimming took 3 bases from V and 4 from J; bases not matched to a gene: 2. The CDR3 sequence is 13 residues long. Per germline, CDR1 LNHDA and CDR2 SQIVND (reference sequence). The CDR3 sequence: CASSIGGGETQYF. CDR3 sequence (DNA): TGTGCCAGTAGTATTGGCGGGGGAGAGACCCAGTACTTC.

The V call is TRBV6-5, the J call TRBJ1-3; D ambiguous. The CDR3 sequence is 14 residues long. V was shortened by 0 bases and J by 0 bases, with 3 bases between the two germline ends. CDR1 is MNHEY and CDR2 is SVGAGI in the germline V gene. The CDR3 loop is CASSYSYSGNTIYF. The CDR3 region has the DNA TGTGCCAGCAGTTACTCTTACTCTGGAAACACCATATATTTT.

The gene calls are TRBV3-1 (or the pseudogene TRBV3-2) and TRBJ2-2, with D unresolved. V was pared by 2 bases and J by 7 bases, with 5 bases between. CDR1 and CDR2 from the germline V gene are LGHDT and YNNKEL (reference sequence). This CDR3 is built from 12 residues. CDR3 sequence: CASSQFLGELFF. The CDR3 DNA reads as TGTGCCAGCAGCCAATTTCTCGGGGAGCTGTTTTTT.

This chain joins TRBV11-3 and TRBJ2-3, with D hard to call. The CDR3 has 14 amino acids. V dropped 5 bases and J dropped 0 bases, with 9 bases sitting between them. The germline gives CDR1 SGHNT, CDR2 YENEEA. The CDR3 loop reads CASSQQYSTDTQYF. The CDR3 nucleotides are TGTGCCAGCAGCCAACAGTATAGCACAGATACGCAGTATTTT.

V is TRBV28 and J is TRBJ1-3, with D perhaps matching TRBD1 (5 bases). Germline loops: CDR1 MDHEN, CDR2 SYDVKM. V was pared by 5 bases and J by 2 bases, with 16 bases between. The CDR3 length is 16 residues. CDR3 in DNA: TGTGCCAGCAGTATCATCCGGCGGGGGGCTGGAAACACCATATATTTT. This translates into CASSIIRRGAGNTIYF.

The chain joins TRBV9 to TRBJ1-5, with D possibly TRBD1 on 6 matching bases. CDR3 length: 16 amino acids. Deletions cut 0 bases from V and 3 bases from J, with 13 bases between. The germline V gene has CDR1 SGDLS and CDR2 YYNGEE. This chain's CDR3 is CASSVGEGGNNQPQHF. The CDR3 DNA reads TGTGCCAGCAGCGTAGGGGAAGGGGGTAACAATCAGCCCCAGCATTTT.

This clone has a handful of counts. The chain recombines TRBV7-3 with TRBJ1-1; D perhaps matches TRBD1 (5 bases). The CDR3 runs to 13 residues. CDR1 is SGHTA, CDR2 FQGTGA, per germline. Trimming removed 6 bases from V and 5 bases from J, with 13 bases in between. The CDR3 loop reads CASRTSGGTEAFF. CDR3 nucleotides: TGTGCCAGCAGAACAAGTGGGGGGACTGAAGCTTTCTTT.